These 10 T cell receptor beta chains were sequenced from one sample in a study of T cell changes during pregnancy in multiple sclerosis. Using immunoSEQ multiplex PCR, the repertoire was profiled, and TCRdb retains in-frame clones only, with some absent. The sample has 60,000 or so clones, 80% to 95% seen once. Here the sequenced sample was peripheral blood, taken in the first trimester of pregnancy. The receptors were gathered from a female donor with multiple sclerosis, enrolled in a pregnancy study.

The gene calls are TRBV5-1 and TRBJ2-7, with 7 bases fitting TRBD2. Trimming removed 1 base from V and 6 bases from J; junction bases left unmatched: 4. Germline-derived CDR1 and CDR2 are SGHRS and YFSETQ. The CDR3 runs to 13 residues. The CDR3 DNA reads as TGCGCCAGCAGCTTGAGCGGGATCGGCGAGCAGTACTTC. This sequence encodes CASSLSGIGEQYF.

The chain employs TRBV9 and TRBJ2-1; no firm D call. CDR1 is SGDLS and CDR2 is YYNGEE in the germline V gene. The CDR3 runs 15 residues. The V gene lost 4 bases and the J gene lost 0 bases, with 11 bases spanning the gap. The CDR3 region is CASSFRLDSYNEQFF. CDR3 nucleotides: TGTGCCAGCAGCTTCCGACTTGACTCCTACAATGAGCAGTTCTTC.

The chain uses TRBV7-2 and TRBJ2-5; D might be TRBD1 (5 bases). Germline V gene sequence: CDR1 SGHTA, CDR2 FQGNSA. The V and J ends lost 4 bases and 5 bases respectively, with 8 bases between them. The CDR3 sequence is 12 residues long. Here the CDR3 DNA reads TGTGCCAGCAGCTGGACACGGGAGACCCAGTACTTC. Its translation is CASSWTRETQYF.

The gene calls are TRBV6-1 and TRBJ2-1, with TRBD1 matching 9 bases. Germline values: CDR1 MNHNS, CDR2 SASEGT. The CDR3 contains 13 residues. Trimming at V came to 9 bases and at J to 6 bases, leaving 6 bases not matched to a gene. CDR3: CARGGQGLNEQFF. The CDR3 DNA reads as TGTGCCAGAGGGGGACAGGGTCTCAATGAGCAGTTCTTC.

This chain connects TRBV7-3 to TRBJ1-1; 7 bases map to TRBD1. The CDR3 sequence is 15 residues long. J lost 3 bases, V lost 2 bases, and 6 bases had no gene match. Germline CDR1 is SGHTA and CDR2 is FQGTGA. DNA for the CDR3: TGTGCCAGCAGCTTAGGACAGGCAACTTACACTGAAGCTTTCTTT. Amino acids: CASSLGQATYTEAFF. Full variable domain (outside the CDR3, taken from reference TRBV7-3 and TRBJ1-1): GAGVSQTPSNKVTEKGKYVELRCDPISGHTALYWYRQSLGQGPEFLIYFQGTGAADDSGLPNDRFFAVRPEGSVSTLKIQRTERGDSAVYLCASSLGQATYTEAFFGQGTRLTVV.

In the case of this clone: A much larger clone lies a single base off, so this may be a read error. The gene calls are TRBV6-1 and TRBJ2-7; possible D gene TRBD1, 5 bases. This CDR3 spans 14 amino acids. The germline CDR1 and CDR2 sequences are MNHNS and SASEGT. This CDR3 is CACSPPTDTYEQYF. DNA for the CDR3: TGTGCCTGCAGTCCCCCGACAGACACCTACGAGCAGTACTTC.

This chain uses TRBV2 with TRBJ2-4; D is undetermined. The CDR3 totals 12 residues. Germline-derived CDR1 and CDR2 are SNHLY and FYNNEI. V shed 2 bases and J shed 6 bases, with 5 bases lying between them. The CDR3 DNA reads as TGTGCCAGCAGTGAACAGATAAACATTCAGTACTTC. Translation: CASSEQINIQYF.

The rearrangement links TRBV7-8 to TRBJ1-2; the match to TRBD1 covers 8 bases. Trimming at V came to 0 bases and at J to 7 bases, leaving 7 bases not matched to a gene. CDR3 length: 15 residues. Germline V gene sequence: CDR1 SGHVS, CDR2 FQNEAQ. In DNA form, the CDR3 reads TGTGCCAGCAGCTTAGCGTCGGCAGGGGGCGTTGGCTACACCTTC. Its translation is CASSLASAGGVGYTF.

The chain has TRBV5-1 and TRBJ2-3; the match to TRBD1 covers 7 bases. Germline loops: CDR1 SGHRS, CDR2 YFSETQ. The CDR3 runs to 14 residues. V trimming: 4 bases; J trimming: 1 base; junction bases outside the gene matches: 3. Here the CDR3 DNA reads TGCGCCAGCAGCCCAGGACAGGGCACAGATACGCAGTATTTT. It specifies CASSPGQGTDTQYF.

The CDR3 sequence is CASSPWGRASTQYF. CDR3 coding DNA: TGTGCCAGCAGCCCTTGGGGCCGCGCATCTACGCAGTATTTT. The V call is TRBV5-4, the J call TRBJ2-3, with TRBD1 as a possible D gene (5 bases). Germline loops: CDR1 SGHNT, CDR2 YYREEE (reference sequence). V shed 4 bases and J shed 8 bases, with 17 bases lying between them. This CDR3 region has 14 residues.